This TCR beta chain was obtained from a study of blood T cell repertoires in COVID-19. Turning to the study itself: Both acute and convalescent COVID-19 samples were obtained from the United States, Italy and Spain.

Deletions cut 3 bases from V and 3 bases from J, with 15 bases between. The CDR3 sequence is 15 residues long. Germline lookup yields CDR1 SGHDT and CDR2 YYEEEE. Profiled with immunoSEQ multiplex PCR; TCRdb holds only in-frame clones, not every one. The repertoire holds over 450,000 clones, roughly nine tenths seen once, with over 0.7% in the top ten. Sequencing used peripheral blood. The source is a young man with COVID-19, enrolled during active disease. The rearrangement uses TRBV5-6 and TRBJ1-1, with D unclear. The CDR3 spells CASSSSLRGDTEAFF. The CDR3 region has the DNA TGTGCCAGCAGCTCCTCCCTGCGGGGAGACACTGAAGCTTTCTTT.